These T cell receptor beta chains were read from a single sample in a study of tumor-infiltrating lymphocytes in localized non-small cell lung cancer. The method was immunoSEQ multiplex PCR; TCRdb's version includes in-frame clones alone and lacks a portion of them. This table holds roughly 8,900 clones, 68% found once. Material for sequencing was uninvolved lung tissue not adjacent to the tumor. The receptor set was obtained from a human donor with non-small cell lung cancer. CDR3s leave out the opening cysteine and the closing phenylalanine or tryptophan. The D gene is left open where the match is weak. For some rows the clone size is stated as once, few or many, or as a class when expanded; others skip it.

clone size: NA; D gene: NA; CDR3 length: 11; V gene: TRBV6-5; J gene: TRBJ2-5; CDR3 protein: ASKRPYQETQY
clone size: few; D gene: NA; CDR3 length: 12; V gene: TRBV7-9; J gene: TRBJ2-1; CDR3 protein: ASRPGAGANEQF
clone size: NA; D gene: TRBD2; CDR3 length: 12; V gene: TRBV2; J gene: TRBJ2-1; CDR3 protein: ASRASGTSNEQF
clone size: medium-sized; D gene: TRBD1; CDR3 length: 13; V gene: TRBV4-1; J gene: TRBJ1-1; CDR3 protein: ASSQREQGSTEAF
clone size: NA; D gene: TRBD1; CDR3 length: 13; V gene: TRBV28; J gene: TRBJ2-7; CDR3 protein: ASTSPGGTGVEQY
clone size: NA; D gene: NA; CDR3 length: 10; V gene: TRBV29-1; J gene: TRBJ2-7; CDR3 protein: SAKTASYEQY
clone size: few; D gene: TRBD1; CDR3 length: 12; V gene: TRBV28; J gene: TRBJ2-7; CDR3 protein: ASSTGTGTYEQY
clone size: NA; D gene: NA; CDR3 length: 10; V gene: TRBV6-5; J gene: TRBJ1-3; CDR3 protein: ASRSTGNTIY
clone size: NA; D gene: NA; CDR3 length: 9; V gene: TRBV20-1; J gene: TRBJ2-3; CDR3 protein: SARRTDTQY
clone size: NA; D gene: NA; CDR3 length: 11; V gene: TRBV14; J gene: TRBJ1-1; CDR3 protein: ASRGYTGAEAF
clone size: NA; D gene: NA; CDR3 length: 12; V gene: TRBV5-1; J gene: TRBJ1-1; CDR3 protein: ASIESTSGTEAF
clone size: NA; D gene: NA; CDR3 length: 12; V gene: TRBV29-1; J gene: TRBJ2-3; CDR3 protein: SIGTGASTDTQY
clone size: few; D gene: TRBD2; CDR3 length: 14; V gene: TRBV5-6; J gene: TRBJ2-5; CDR3 protein: ASSLGSGYKIETQY
clone size: NA; D gene: NA; CDR3 length: 14; V gene: TRBV6-1; J gene: TRBJ2-1; CDR3 protein: AISESMAGTYNEQF
clone size: NA; D gene: NA; CDR3 length: 12; V gene: TRBV18; J gene: TRBJ2-3; CDR3 protein: ASSPGQYTDTQY
clone size: NA; D gene: NA; CDR3 length: 13; V gene: TRBV9; J gene: TRBJ2-1; CDR3 protein: ASSVDSGRYNEQF
clone size: NA; D gene: NA; CDR3 length: 7; V gene: TRBV14; J gene: TRBJ2-7; CDR3 protein: ARPYEQY
clone size: NA; D gene: TRBD1; CDR3 length: 13; V gene: TRBV11-2; J gene: TRBJ2-2; CDR3 protein: ASSLSRTGGGELF
clone size: NA; D gene: TRBD2; CDR3 length: 12; V gene: TRBV15; J gene: TRBJ2-2; CDR3 protein: ATRWAGEVGELF
clone size: NA; D gene: NA; CDR3 length: 11; V gene: TRBV11-3; J gene: TRBJ2-7; CDR3 protein: ASSLPRSVWQY
clone size: few; D gene: NA; CDR3 length: 14; V gene: TRBV4-2; J gene: TRBJ2-6; CDR3 protein: ASSQDTNSGANVLT
clone size: NA; D gene: NA; CDR3 length: 12; V gene: TRBV5-6; J gene: TRBJ1-2; CDR3 protein: ASSSLSGSYGYT
clone size: NA; D gene: NA; CDR3 length: 13; V gene: TRBV19; J gene: TRBJ2-2; CDR3 protein: ASSEVTLGTGELF
clone size: once; D gene: NA; CDR3 length: 13; V gene: TRBV7-2; J gene: TRBJ2-1; CDR3 protein: ASSSRWASYNEQF
clone size: NA; D gene: TRBD1; CDR3 length: 10; V gene: TRBV29-1; J gene: TRBJ2-7; CDR3 protein: SVVEGQVEQY
clone size: NA; D gene: NA; CDR3 length: 9; V gene: TRBV6-5; J gene: TRBJ1-1; CDR3 protein: ASSLGTAAF
clone size: NA; D gene: NA; CDR3 length: 16; V gene: TRBV12-2; J gene: TRBJ1-1; CDR3 protein: ASRASLRGKPGGREAF
clone size: NA; D gene: NA; CDR3 length: 14; V gene: TRBV7-2; J gene: TRBJ2-3; CDR3 protein: ASSLYQGGSTDTQY
clone size: NA; D gene: TRBD2; CDR3 length: 11; V gene: TRBV14; J gene: TRBJ2-5; CDR3 protein: ASSQGTRRAQY